The sequence of this TCR beta chain was determined in a study of T cells in tuberculosis (dated by TCRdb to the late 2010s). A note on the overall study: In the study, CD1B tetramers and high-throughput TCR immunosequencing were combined to characterize T cells specific for the mycobacterial lipid antigen glucose monomycolate (GMM). A South African clinical cohort compared IGRA-negative adolescents, IGRA-positive adolescents with latent tuberculosis and adults with active tuberculosis, approximately ten per group.

V drops 4 bases and J drops 1 base, leaving 21 bases in between. From cysteine to phenylalanine, the CDR3 is 18 amino acids long. Of all the DNA, just the CDR3 is kept, 54 bases in frame from base 1. The investigation overall reported the following: With the diverse GMM-specific repertoire as input, a classifier achieved under 90% accuracy (AUROC around 0.88), whereas GEM motif frequencies as input gave approximately 70% accuracy. The smaller NN-distances in active tuberculosis patients were driven in part by shorter CDR3-alpha lengths, while the difference seen for TCR-beta was not statistically significant. Active tuberculosis TCR-alpha repertoires showed smaller mean NN-distances to GMM-specific TCRs than IGRA-negative controls, suggesting clonal expansion of these TCRs. Clinical samples were chosen by availability of cryopreserved specimens, and active tuberculosis cases were adults while controls were adolescents.

TCR libraries were generated with the immunoSEQ multiplex PCR assay, using TCR-beta and/or TCR-alpha/delta assays for each sample. The amplified TCR libraries were sequenced using the Illumina high-throughput platform. In the paper's pipeline: Clustering and dimensionality reduction relied on pairwise TCRdist distances among GMM-specific receptors from T cells that were either sorted ex vivo or expanded in vitro. Each clinical repertoire was scored by mean NN-distance, the average TCRdist to the nearest 10% of tetramer-positive reference sequences. GEM TCR motif frequency was calculated as the fraction of unique TCRs that matched known GEM sequences in V/J usage and CDR3 length. Linear discriminant analysis with leave-one-out cross-validation, implemented in scikit-learn, was used to classify active tuberculosis. TCRdb carries this immuneACCESS record with in-frame sequences only. Its versions omit some clonotypes, under half of them owing to an unresolved V gene in the studies checked, with the rest unexplained. Clone size and the V and J calls come from that table; the DNA yielded D and trimming. The sample table lists 30,000 or so clones, about 95% of them with a count of one. The leading ten clones occupy 2.4% of the sample.

At study entry, adolescents were screened for latent tuberculosis infection using a tuberculin skin test and the QuantiFERON-TB GOLD In-Tube IGRA. Unsorted cryopreserved PBMC were immunosequenced, covering on average approximately 90,000 T cells per clinical donor. Eleven high schools in the Worcester region of the Western Cape, South Africa, served as enrollment sites for adolescents aged 12 to 18 years. Around 10 adolescents infected with M. tuberculosis and around ten uninfected adolescents were chosen and matched for age and sex. PBMC from adolescents were isolated by density centrifugation from freshly drawn heparinized blood and were then cryopreserved. Turning to this clone: Its antigen is not yet known. The record has no base qualities; no much larger clone is one base away.

This TCR derives from a donor between 10 and 35 years old with latent tuberculosis or without tuberculosis infection. The chain employs TRBV23-1 and TRBJ2-3; TRBD2 could be the D gene, as 6 bases match. TRBV23-1 is designated an ORF whose function remains uncertain. The sample comprised PBMCs. The CDR3 reads CASSLSVEGGRGTDTQYF. The nucleotide sequence reads TGCGCCAGCAGTCTTTCGGTGGAGGGAGGTCGTGGCACAGATACGCAGTATTTT.